Below, 25 T cell receptor beta chains from the same sample are listed, as sequenced in a study of blood T cell repertoires in COVID-19. The data were produced by immunoSEQ multiplex PCR, yet TCRdb's version contains in-frame clones alone and is incomplete. Of around 290,000 clones listed, approximately 86% were seen once; the top ten hold about 12%. Sequenced material: peripheral blood. These receptors were collected from a woman in her 70s with COVID-19, enrolled during active disease.

V and J are TRBV2 and TRBJ1-1, with D unresolved. CDR1 and CDR2 (germline): SNHLY, FYNNEI. The CDR3 extends over 14 amino acids. V was trimmed by 6 bases and J by 7 bases, leaving 18 bases between them. This CDR3 is CASSRQVGGIEAFF. CDR3 nucleotides: TGTGCCAGCAGCCGCCAGGTGGGAGGGATTGAAGCTTTCTTT.

The V gene is TRBV28, the J gene TRBJ2-3, with 7 bases matching TRBD1. The CDR3 totals 14 residues. Germline loops: CDR1 MDHEN, CDR2 SYDVKM. V lost 6 bases to trimming and J lost 0 bases; unmatched junction nucleotides: 3. CDR3 amino acids: CASRNRGSTDTQYF. The CDR3 region has the DNA TGTGCCAGCAGGAACAGGGGTAGCACAGATACGCAGTATTTT. Using reference TRBV28 and TRBJ2-3 for the parts outside the CDR3, the full variable domain is DVKVTQSSRYLVKRTGEKVFLECVQDMDHENMFWYRQDPGLGLRLIYFSYDVKMKEKGDIPEGYSVSREKKERFSLILESASTNQTSMYLCASRNRGSTDTQYFGPGTRLTVL.

The V call is TRBV24-1, the J call TRBJ2-3, with no clear D. Trimming shortened V by 3 bases and J by 4 bases, and 7 bases separated the two germline ends. Per the germline V gene, CDR1 is KGHDR and CDR2 is SFDVKD. This CDR3 is built from 13 residues. CDR3 DNA sequence: TGTGCCACCAGTGATGGCTCCCCAGATACGCAGTATTTT. It is translated as CATSDGSPDTQYF.

The V gene is TRBV12-3 or TRBV12-4, the J gene TRBJ2-2; no clear D gene. V lost 7 bases, J lost 4 bases, and 7 bases lay in between. The length of the CDR3 is 12 residues. CDR3 protein: CASTRGTGELFF. The CDR3 DNA is TGTGCCAGCACTCGAGGCACCGGGGAGCTGTTTTTT.

This clone was counted between two and nine times. This sequence joins TRBV6-1 and TRBJ2-1; D possibly corresponds to TRBD2 (6 bases). The CDR3 is 15 amino acids. CDR1 is MNHNS, CDR2 SASEGT, per germline. The V end was cut by 1 base, the J end by 4 bases, with 11 bases between. CDR3 sequence reads: CASSEGRGPYNEQFF. CDR3 DNA sequence: TGTGCCAGCAGTGAAGGGCGGGGACCTTACAATGAGCAGTTCTTC.

V and J are TRBV24-1 and TRBJ1-5; D ambiguous. CDR3 length: 17 residues. Germline CDR1 reads KGHDR; CDR2 reads SFDVKD. The V end lost 0 bases, the J end lost 6 bases, and 17 bases lay between the germline ends. Written as DNA, the CDR3 is TGTGCCACCAGTGATTTGCGAGGGCCGGGGTGGCGTCAGCCCCAGCATTTT. Protein product: CATSDLRGPGWRQPQHF.

This CDR3 is CASSTNREQPQHF. The CDR3 coding sequence is TGTGCCAGCTCTACGAATAGGGAGCAGCCCCAGCATTTT. J is TRBJ1-5 and V is TRBV18; D gene unclear. CDR1 KGHSH and CDR2 LQKENI come from the germline V gene. This CDR3 comprises 13 residues. Trimming removed 6 bases from V and 7 bases from J, with 13 bases in between.

J is TRBJ2-7 and V is TRBV30; 7 bases are a match to TRBD2. The CDR3 is made up of 13 amino acids. Germline assignment: CDR1 GTSNPN and CDR2 SVGIG (reference sequence). V dropped 4 bases and J dropped 5; count of bases not matched to a gene: 8. The DNA for the CDR3 is TGTGCCTGGACAGCGGGGTATCCAAACGAGCAGTACTTC. It is translated as CAWTAGYPNEQYF.

This clone has just one count. The J gene is TRBJ2-7, the V gene TRBV27, with D possibly matching TRBD2 (6 bases). The CDR3 is 15 residues long. V was trimmed by 6 bases and J by 0 bases, leaving 15 bases between them. Germline-derived CDR1 and CDR2 are MNHEY and SMNVEV (reference sequence). The CDR3 protein is CASRADAGTSYEQYF. CDR3 DNA: TGTGCCAGCAGAGCCGACGCGGGGACCTCCTACGAGCAGTACTTC.

This sequence joins TRBV6-6 and TRBJ2-2; 7 bases align to TRBD2. V gave up 2 bases and J gave up 0 bases; unmatched junction bases: 0. This CDR3 is 15 amino acids long. Germline V gives CDR1 MNHNY, CDR2 SVGAGI (reference sequence). CDR3 sequence reads: CASSYAGANTGELFF. The CDR3 DNA reads TGTGCCAGCAGTTACGCGGGGGCGAACACCGGGGAGCTGTTTTTT.

The rearrangement links TRBV15 to TRBJ1-3; 7 nucleotides line up with TRBD1. Looked up from germline, CDR1 is LNHNV and CDR2 is YYDKDF (reference sequence). This CDR3 has 15 amino acids. Losses at the gene ends were 4 bases for V and 4 bases for J; bases not matched to a gene: 7. This CDR3 reads CATSTSTGRGNTIYF. The CDR3 DNA sequence: TGTGCCACCAGCACCTCGACAGGGAGAGGAAACACCATATATTTT. Together with reference TRBV15 and TRBJ1-3, the CDR3 gives the full variable domain: DAMVIQNPRYQVTQFGKPVTLSCSQTLNHNVMYWYQQKSSQAPKLLFHYYDKDFNNEADTPDNFQSRRPNTSFCFLDIRSPGLGDTAMYLCATSTSTGRGNTIYFGEGSWLTVV.

This clone has a single count. V and J are TRBV2 and TRBJ1-1; 8 nucleotides match TRBD1. With V trimmed by 5 bases and J by 4 bases, 6 bases remained unmatched. Germline V gene lookup returns CDR1 SNHLY and CDR2 FYNNEI. CDR3 length: 14 amino acids. DNA of the CDR3: TGTGCCAGCAGTATCGACAGGGGAGTCACTGAAGCTTTCTTT. Its protein product is CASSIDRGVTEAFF.

The chain uses TRBV27 and TRBJ2-2; D perhaps matches TRBD1 (5 bases). This CDR3 is 14 amino acids long. Deletions cut 3 bases from V and 5 bases from J, with 10 bases between. Germline values: CDR1 MNHEY, CDR2 SMNVEV (reference sequence). The CDR3 sequence: CASSFRGVTGELFF. CDR3 coding DNA: TGTGCCAGCAGTTTTAGGGGTGTGACCGGGGAGCTGTTTTTT.

This clone has a single count. J is TRBJ2-2 and V is TRBV6-5; D ambiguous. Trimming cost V 5 bases and J 7 bases, with 5 bases left between them. The length of the CDR3 is 11 residues. Germline CDR1 and CDR2: MNHEY and SVGAGI. DNA for the CDR3: TGTGCCAGCAGTCGAGGCGGGGAGCTGTTTTTT. It specifies CASSRGGELFF.

The chain employs TRBV9 and TRBJ2-6, with no clear D. In germline, CDR1 is SGDLS, CDR2 YYNGEE. V lost 5 bases and J 0 bases, leaving 6 bases between the germline ends. The CDR3 is 14 residues long. CDR3 nucleotide sequence: TGTGCCAGCAGTCCGAGCTCTGGGGCCAACGTCCTGACTTTC. Translating gives CASSPSSGANVLTF.

The chain combines TRBV12-5 with TRBJ1-2; maybe TRBD1 (6 bases). Germline-derived CDR1 and CDR2 are LGHNT and FRNRAP. The CDR3 is made up of 16 amino acids. With 0 bases removed from V and 2 bases from J, the gap between germline ends came to 13 bases. CDR3 DNA sequence: TGTGCTAGTGGTTTGGTATACGAGGGGGGGAACTATGGCTACACCTTC. It specifies CASGLVYEGGNYGYTF.

Only one count was recorded for this clone. V usage is TRBV12-3 or TRBV12-4 and J usage is TRBJ2-7; D gene unclear. Trimming took 5 bases from V and 3 from J, leaving 5 bases between them. The CDR3 has 11 residues. This chain's CDR3 is CASSPHYEQYF. As DNA, the CDR3 is TGTGCCAGCAGTCCCCACTACGAGCAGTACTTC.

The chain combines TRBV29-1 with TRBJ1-3; D gene ambiguous. The CDR3 is 12 residues long. Per the germline V gene, CDR1 is SQVTM and CDR2 is ANQGSEA. V lost 1 base and J 3 bases, leaving 4 bases between the germline ends. The CDR3 here is CSVEVDGNTIYF. The DNA of the CDR3 is TGCAGCGTTGAAGTAGATGGAAACACCATATATTTT.

CDR3 bases: TGCGCCAGCAGCTTGTTTGACAGCTCCTACGAGCAGTACTTC. Translated: CASSLFDSSYEQYF. The chain combines TRBV5-1 with TRBJ2-7; a possible D gene is TRBD1 (5 bases). Trimming pared 1 base from V and 0 bases from J, leaving 8 bases between. CDR3 length: 14 residues. CDR1 and CDR2 from the germline V gene are SGHRS and YFSETQ.

The rearrangement links TRBV11-2 to TRBJ2-5; perhaps TRBD2 as D (6 bases). Per germline, CDR1 SGHAT and CDR2 FQNNGV. CDR3 length equals 15 residues. V lost 0 bases and J lost 5, with 13 bases in between. CDR3 region: CASSLDWGGYETQYF. The CDR3 DNA follows: TGTGCCAGCAGCTTAGATTGGGGAGGTTACGAGACCCAGTACTTC.

The gene calls are TRBV30 and TRBJ2-5, with a weak D call TRBD1 (5 bases). The V end lost 2 bases, the J end lost 5 bases, and 12 bases lay between the germline ends. The CDR3 runs 13 residues. Germline CDR1 GTSNPN, CDR2 SVGIG (reference sequence). CDR3 sequence reads: CAWSIGALETQYF. As DNA, the CDR3 is TGTGCCTGGAGTATAGGGGCTTTGGAGACCCAGTACTTC.

This chain links TRBV5-1 with TRBJ2-6; TRBD1 matches at 12 bases. After removal of 6 bases from V and 1 base from J, the junction contained 8 bases not matched to a gene. The germline V gene encodes CDR1 SGHRS and CDR2 YFSETQ. The length of the CDR3 is 18 residues. The CDR3 DNA reads TGCGCCAGCAAAGCCACGGGACAGGGGGCTTCTGGGGCCAACGTCCTGACTTTC. It codes for CASKATGQGASGANVLTF. Using reference TRBV5-1 and TRBJ2-6 for the parts outside the CDR3, the full variable domain is KAGVTQTPRYLIKTRGQQVTLSCSPISGHRSVSWYQQTPGQGLQFLFEYFSETQRNKGNFPGRFSGRQFSNSRSEMNVSTLELGDSALYLCASKATGQGASGANVLTFGAGSRLTVL.

The gene calls are TRBV3-1 (or the pseudogene TRBV3-2) and TRBJ2-1; 8 bases align to TRBD2. With V trimmed by 1 base and J by 0 bases, 17 bases remained unmatched. The germline V gene has CDR1 LGHDT and CDR2 YNNKEL (reference sequence). The length of the CDR3 is 21 residues. CDR3 in amino acids: CASSQGILAENIFFSYNEQFF. In DNA, the CDR3 is TGTGCCAGCAGCCAAGGCATACTAGCGGAAAATATTTTTTTCTCCTACAATGAGCAGTTCTTC.

The chain links TRBV9 to TRBJ2-7; a possible D gene is TRBD2 (6 bases). CDR3 length: 14 amino acids. V was trimmed by 0 bases and J by 4 bases, leaving 11 bases between them. Germline V gene sequence: CDR1 SGDLS, CDR2 YYNGEE. CDR3 amino acids: CASSVGGDVYEQYF. CDR3 in DNA: TGTGCCAGCAGCGTAGGCGGGGACGTTTACGAGCAGTACTTC.

The V call is TRBV10-2, the J call TRBJ2-3; TRBD2 matches 12 bases. V lost 2 bases to trimming and J lost 5 bases; unmatched junction nucleotides: 8. Germline CDR1 reads WSHSY; CDR2 reads SAAADI. The CDR3 spans 17 residues. The CDR3 DNA follows: TGCGCCAGCAGTGAGACTAGCGGGGGGCTAGGGGTAGATACGCAGTATTTT. Amino acids: CASSETSGGLGVDTQYF.